A selection of T cell receptor beta chains follows, all from one sample in a study of OX40 agonist ivuxolimab in advanced cancers. Only in-frame clones appear in the TCRdb table, and some are missing; sequencing was by immunoSEQ multiplex PCR. The repertoire consists of tens of thousands of clones, with approximately 85% occurring once and the leading ten covering less than 4.5%. Sequenced here: CD4+ or CD8+ T cells sorted from blood, sampled in a trial of the OX40 agonist ivuxolimab. These receptors all stem from an adult with an advanced solid tumor such as melanoma, head and neck, liver or kidney cancer. Each CDR3 is given with its conserved first and last residue. Each record gives: V gene, J gene, D gene, clone size, CDR3 DNA, CDR3 protein. A D gene is named only where the DNA matches it firmly. Where a row states a size, it is once, few, many or the class of an expanded clone; other rows omit it.

>TRBV5-4|TRBJ2-1|-|few
TGTGCCAGCAGCTTGGTATACAATGAGCAGTTCTTC
CASSLVYNEQFF
>TRBV28|TRBJ2-1|TRBD2|-
TGTGCCAGCTCCTATACGGGACTAGGCATCACTGAGCAGTTCTTC
CASSYTGLGITEQFF
>TRBV9|TRBJ2-1|-|-
TGTGCCAGCAGCGTAGGGGTAGGGACAAACCCCCATGAGCAGTTCTTC
CASSVGVGTNPHEQFF
>TRBV2|TRBJ2-7|-|few
TGTGCCAGCAATTACTACGATCCGTCCTACGAGCAGTACTTC
CASNYYDPSYEQYF
>TRBV7-2|TRBJ2-1|-|once
TGTGCCAGCAGCTTAGTGCGGACAGAGCAGTTCTTC
CASSLVRTEQFF
>TRBV27|TRBJ2-5|-|-
TGTGCCAGCAGTCCCTTCGTCCTGGGGGATGGAAGGGAGACCCAGTACTTC
CASSPFVLGDGRETQYF
>TRBV28|TRBJ1-2|-|once
TGTGCCAGCAGTCCCCCGGGGGGCAGTGGCTACACCTTC
CASSPPGGSGYTF
>TRBV5-6|TRBJ2-2|-|-
TGTGCCAGCAGGCTGGACAGCCTCCCCGCCACCGGGGAGCTGTTTTTT
CASRLDSLPATGELFF
>TRBV5-1|TRBJ2-6|TRBD1|-
TGCGCCAGCAGCCCTGGGACAGCCTCGTTGGCCAACGTCCTGACTTTC
CASSPGTASLANVLTF
>TRBV4-3|TRBJ1-1|-|-
TGCGCCAGCAGCCAAGTATCAGATAACACTGAAGCTTTCTTT
CASSQVSDNTEAFF
>TRBV2|TRBJ2-1|-|-
TGTGCCAGCAGAGCTTCGCATGATAGCTGGGGGTTCTTC
CASRASHDSWGFF
>TRBV7-2|TRBJ1-4|-|-
TGTGCCAGCAGCGATCGGGAAAAACTGTTTTTT
CASSDREKLFF
>TRBV2|TRBJ2-1|-|-
TGTGCCTCGAGTCCGCTTTACTACAATGAGCAGTTCTTC
CASSPLYYNEQFF
>TRBV20-1|TRBJ2-7|-|-
TGCAGTGCTAGACCGTTGGTCGAGCAGTACTTC
CSARPLVEQYF
>TRBV28|TRBJ2-2|-|-
TGTGCCAGCAGTTTACTTTCGGCGGCCGGGTTATCGAACACCGGGGAGCTGTTTTTT
CASSLLSAAGLSNTGELFF
>TRBV9|TRBJ2-1|-|-
TGTGCCAGCAGCGCGGACGGGACTACAGGGAATGAGCAGTTCTTC
CASSADGTTGNEQFF
>TRBV27|TRBJ2-2|-|-
TGTGCCAGCACTGGAGATACTGCGAACACCGGGGAGCTGTTTTTT
CASTGDTANTGELFF
>TRBV28|TRBJ2-4|-|-
TGTGCCAGCAGTTTACTCAGGGTTCAGTACTTC
CASSLLRVQYF
>TRBV2|TRBJ2-1|TRBD2|-
TGTGCCAGCAGTGTTTCGAGCGGGAGGGAGCAGTTCTTC
CASSVSSGREQFF
>TRBV9|TRBJ1-6|TRBD1|-
TGTGCCAGCAGCGTACAGGGGGGCAATTCACCCCTCCACTTT
CASSVQGGNSPLHF
>TRBV2|TRBJ1-2|TRBD1|-
TGTGCCAGCAGTGAGAGACAGGGGGCAGATGGCTACACCTTC
CASSERQGADGYTF
>TRBV4-3|TRBJ2-2|TRBD2|-
TGCGCCAGCAGCCAAGTTCGGGTGGTAGCGGGGGACACCGGGGAGCTGTTTTTT
CASSQVRVVAGDTGELFF
>TRBV7-9|TRBJ2-3|-|-
TGTGCCAGCAGCTTAGAGATGGATACGCAGTATTTT
CASSLEMDTQYF
>TRBV7-9|TRBJ2-3|-|-
TGTGCCAGCAGCTTCGGTAGCACAGATACGCAGTATTTT
CASSFGSTDTQYF
>TRBV7-7|TRBJ2-1|TRBD2|few
TGTGCTAGCAGCGCTAGTAGCGGGAGTACGGTTAATGAGCAGTTCTTC
CASSASSGSTVNEQFF
>TRBV28|TRBJ2-5|TRBD2|-
TGTGCCAGCACGGGGGGAGAGACCCAGTACTTC
CASTGGETQYF
>TRBV7-2|TRBJ2-5|-|-
TGTGCCAGCAGCTTAGTGCAGGAGACCCAGTACTTC
CASSLVQETQYF
>TRBV4-2|TRBJ2-7|TRBD2|-
TGTGCCAGCAGCCCTAGGACTAGCGGCTACGAGCAGTACTTC
CASSPRTSGYEQYF
>TRBV15|TRBJ2-7|-|-
TGTGCCACCAGCAGAGCGGGTACCCACGAGCAGTACTTC
CATSRAGTHEQYF
>TRBV4-1|TRBJ2-1|TRBD2|-
TGCGCCAGCAGCCACGTGATACGGGCTAGCGGGTCCCTATACAATGAGCAGTTCTTC
CASSHVIRASGSLYNEQFF
>TRBV6-1|TRBJ2-1|-|-
TGTGCCAGCAGTGGAGTTTGGGCATCGAGCCACAATGAGCAGTTCTTC
CASSGVWASSHNEQFF
>TRBV2|TRBJ2-5|TRBD1|-
TGTGCCAGCAGTCCGGGACAGGGGGAGGAGACCCAGTACTTC
CASSPGQGEETQYF
>TRBV11-2|TRBJ2-2|-|-
TGTGCCAGCAGCTTAGTGGGGGGCACCGGGGAGCTGTTTTTT
CASSLVGGTGELFF
>TRBV7-9|TRBJ2-7|TRBD2|-
TGTGCCAGCAGCCCGACTAGCGTTTACGAGCAGTACTTC
CASSPTSVYEQYF
>TRBV7-9|TRBJ2-3|-|-
TGTGCCAGCAGCCTCTTTGTAGGCGAGATCACAGATACGCAGTATTTT
CASSLFVGEITDTQYF
>TRBV2|TRBJ2-7|TRBD1|-
TGTGCCAGCAGGGGGGACAGATCCTACGAGCAGTACTTC
CASRGDRSYEQYF
>TRBV5-1|TRBJ1-4|TRBD1|-
TGCGCCAGCAGCTTGAATTCGGGACAGAATGAAAAACTGTTTTTT
CASSLNSGQNEKLFF
>TRBV7-7|TRBJ1-2|TRBD1|-
TGTGCTAGCAGCTTACAGGGGGATGCGGGGGGCTACACCTTC
CASSLQGDAGGYTF
>TRBV28|TRBJ1-2|-|-
TGTGCCAGCACTCGGCGGGATGCTGGCTACACCTTC
CASTRRDAGYTF
>TRBV5-1|TRBJ2-3|TRBD1|-
TGCGCCAGCAGCAGAACAGGGGGATGGACAGATACGCAGTATTTT
CASSRTGGWTDTQYF
>TRBV27|TRBJ1-1|-|-
TGTGCCAGCAGATCCTGGGGGGGGCGGGGGACTGAAGCTTTCTTT
CASRSWGGRGTEAFF